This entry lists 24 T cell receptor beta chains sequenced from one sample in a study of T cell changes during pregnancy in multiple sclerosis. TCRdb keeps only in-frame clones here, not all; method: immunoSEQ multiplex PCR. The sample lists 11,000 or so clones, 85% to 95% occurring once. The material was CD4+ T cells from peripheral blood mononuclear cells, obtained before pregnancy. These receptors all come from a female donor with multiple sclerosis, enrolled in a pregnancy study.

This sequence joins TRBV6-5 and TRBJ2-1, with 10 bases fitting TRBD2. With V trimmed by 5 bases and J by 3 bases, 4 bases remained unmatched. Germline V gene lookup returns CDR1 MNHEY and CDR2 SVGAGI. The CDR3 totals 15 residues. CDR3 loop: CASSRSGGHYNEQFF. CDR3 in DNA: TGTGCCAGCAGTCGTAGCGGGGGGCACTACAATGAGCAGTTCTTC.

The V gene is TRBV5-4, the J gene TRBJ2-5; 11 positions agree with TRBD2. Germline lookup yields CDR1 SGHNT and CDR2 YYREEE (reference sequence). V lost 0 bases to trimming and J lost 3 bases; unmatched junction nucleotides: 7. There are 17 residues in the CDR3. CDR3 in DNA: TGTGCCAGCAGCTTGGGACTAGCGGGGTTAGTGGAAGAGACCCAGTACTTC. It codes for CASSLGLAGLVEETQYF.

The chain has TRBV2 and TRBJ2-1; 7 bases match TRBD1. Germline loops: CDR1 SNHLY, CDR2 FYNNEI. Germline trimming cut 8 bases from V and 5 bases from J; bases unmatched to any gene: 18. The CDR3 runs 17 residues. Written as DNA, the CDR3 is TGTGCCAGCCAACGTCGGTCCCCGGGACAGAGGAACAATGAGCAGTTCTTC. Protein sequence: CASQRRSPGQRNNEQFF. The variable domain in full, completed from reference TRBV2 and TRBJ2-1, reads EPEVTQTPSHQVTQMGQEVILRCVPISNHLYFYWYRQILGQKVEFLVSFYNNEISEKSEIFDDQFSVERPDGSNFTLKIRSTKLEDSAMYFCASQRRSPGQRNNEQFFGPGTRLTVL.

The CDR3 is CASSGRVQETQYF. For the CDR3, the DNA is TGTGCCAGCAGCGGGCGGGTCCAAGAGACCCAGTACTTC. V gene TRBV11-3 combines with J gene TRBJ2-5; D is possibly TRBD2 (5 bases). This CDR3 spans 13 amino acids. V dropped 5 bases and J dropped 1 base, with 8 bases sitting between them. Germline loops: CDR1 SGHNT, CDR2 YENEEA.

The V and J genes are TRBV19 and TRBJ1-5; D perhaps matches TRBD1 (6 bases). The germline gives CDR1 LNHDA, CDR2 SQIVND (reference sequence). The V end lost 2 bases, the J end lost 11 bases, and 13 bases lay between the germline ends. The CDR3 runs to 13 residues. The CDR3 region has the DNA TGTGCCAGTAGTATAAGTAGGGACAAGGCCCAGCATTTT. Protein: CASSISRDKAQHF.

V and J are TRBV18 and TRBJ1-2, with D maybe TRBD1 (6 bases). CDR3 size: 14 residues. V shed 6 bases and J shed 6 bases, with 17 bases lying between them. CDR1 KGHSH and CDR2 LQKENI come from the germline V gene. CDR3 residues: CASSASGTTHGYTF. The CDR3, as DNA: TGTGCCAGCTCCGCGAGCGGGACAACCCATGGCTACACCTTC.

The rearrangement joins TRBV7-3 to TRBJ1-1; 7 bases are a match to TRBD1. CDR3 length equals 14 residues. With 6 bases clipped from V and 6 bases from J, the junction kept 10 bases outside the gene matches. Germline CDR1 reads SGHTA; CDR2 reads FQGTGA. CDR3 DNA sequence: TGTGCCAGCAGGGCCACAGGGGCCGCCCCTGAAGCTTTCTTT. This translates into CASRATGAAPEAFF.

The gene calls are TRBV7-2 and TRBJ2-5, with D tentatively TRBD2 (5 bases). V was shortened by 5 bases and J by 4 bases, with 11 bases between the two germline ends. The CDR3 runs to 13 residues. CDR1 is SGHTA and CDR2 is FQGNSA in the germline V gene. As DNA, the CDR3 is TGTGCCAGCAGCCGAGGACTTTTAGAGACCCAGTACTTC. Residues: CASSRGLLETQYF.

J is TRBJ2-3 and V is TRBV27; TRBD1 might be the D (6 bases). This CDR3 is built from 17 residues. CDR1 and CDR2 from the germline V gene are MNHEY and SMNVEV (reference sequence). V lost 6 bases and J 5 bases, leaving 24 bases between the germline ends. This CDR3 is CASSFLGQPAGVDTQYF. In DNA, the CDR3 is TGTGCCAGCAGCTTTCTAGGACAGCCCGCCGGGGTAGATACGCAGTATTTT.

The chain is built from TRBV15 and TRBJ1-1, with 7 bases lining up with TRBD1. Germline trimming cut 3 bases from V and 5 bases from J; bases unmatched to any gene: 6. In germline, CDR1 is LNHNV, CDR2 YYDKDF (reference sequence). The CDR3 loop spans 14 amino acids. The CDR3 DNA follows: TGTGCCACCAGCAGGTACAGGGGAAGAACTGAAGCTTTCTTT. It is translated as CATSRYRGRTEAFF. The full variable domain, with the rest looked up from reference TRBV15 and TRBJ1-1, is DAMVIQNPRYQVTQFGKPVTLSCSQTLNHNVMYWYQQKSSQAPKLLFHYYDKDFNNEADTPDNFQSRRPNTSFCFLDIRSPGLGDTAMYLCATSRYRGRTEAFFGQGTRLTVV.

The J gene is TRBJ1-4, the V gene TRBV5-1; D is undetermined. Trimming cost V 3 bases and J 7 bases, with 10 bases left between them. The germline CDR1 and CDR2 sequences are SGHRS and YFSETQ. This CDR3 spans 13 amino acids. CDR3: CASSSLDSEKLFF. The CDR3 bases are TGCGCCAGCAGCTCCCTAGACTCTGAAAAACTGTTTTTT.

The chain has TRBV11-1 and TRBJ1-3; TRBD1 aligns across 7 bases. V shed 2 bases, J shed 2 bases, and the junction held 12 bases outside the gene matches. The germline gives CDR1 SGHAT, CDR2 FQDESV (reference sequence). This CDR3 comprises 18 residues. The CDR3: CASSLTNTGGTAGNTIYF. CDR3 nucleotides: TGTGCCAGCAGCTTAACCAACACGGGCGGGACAGCTGGAAACACCATATATTTT. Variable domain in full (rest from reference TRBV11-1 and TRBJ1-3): EAEVAQSPRYKITEKSQAVAFWCDPISGHATLYWYRQILGQGPELLVQFQDESVVDDSQLPKDRFSAERLKGVDSTLKIQPAELGDSAMYLCASSLTNTGGTAGNTIYFGEGSWLTVV.

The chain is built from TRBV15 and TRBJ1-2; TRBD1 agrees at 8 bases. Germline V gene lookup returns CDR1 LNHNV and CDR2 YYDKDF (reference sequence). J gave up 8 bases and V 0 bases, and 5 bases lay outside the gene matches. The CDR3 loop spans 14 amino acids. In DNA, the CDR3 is TGTGCCACCAGCAGAGAGAGACAGGGGTCGGGCTACACCTTC. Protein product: CATSRERQGSGYTF.

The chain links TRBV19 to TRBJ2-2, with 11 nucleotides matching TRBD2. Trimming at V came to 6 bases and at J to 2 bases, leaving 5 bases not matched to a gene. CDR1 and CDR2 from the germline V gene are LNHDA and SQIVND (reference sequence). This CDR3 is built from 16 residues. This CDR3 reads CASRGLAVPNTGELFF. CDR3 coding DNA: TGTGCCAGTAGGGGACTAGCGGTCCCTAACACCGGGGAGCTGTTTTTT.

This CDR3 reads CAWSKTSGGIGGELFF. The CDR3 nucleotides are TGTGCCTGGAGCAAAACTAGCGGGGGGATTGGCGGGGAGCTGTTTTTT. The chain employs TRBV30 and TRBJ2-2; 12 bases are a match to TRBD2. The junction had 9 bases not matched to a gene; V was cut back by 3 bases and J by 7 bases. The germline CDR1 and CDR2 sequences are GTSNPN and SVGIG (reference sequence). The CDR3 has 16 residues.

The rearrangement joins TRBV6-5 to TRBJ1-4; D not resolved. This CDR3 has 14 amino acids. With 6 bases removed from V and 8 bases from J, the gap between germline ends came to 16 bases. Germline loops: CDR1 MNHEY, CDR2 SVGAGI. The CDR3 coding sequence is TGTGCCAGCAGCCCCCGTGAGGGAGGGGAAAAACTGTTTTTT. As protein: CASSPREGGEKLFF.

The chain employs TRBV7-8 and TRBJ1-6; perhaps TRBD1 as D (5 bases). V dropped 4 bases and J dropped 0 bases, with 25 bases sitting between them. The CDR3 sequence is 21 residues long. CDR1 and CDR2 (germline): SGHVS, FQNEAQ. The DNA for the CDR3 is TGTGCCAGCAGCTCTGACAGAGAAGGCCCCTGGGACTACTCCTATAATTCACCCCTCCACTTT. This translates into CASSSDREGPWDYSYNSPLHF. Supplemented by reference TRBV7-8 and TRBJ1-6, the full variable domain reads GAGVSQSPRYKVAKRGQDVALRCDPISGHVSLFWYQQALGQGPEFLTYFQNEAQLDKSGLPSDRFFAERPEGSVSTLKIQRTQQEDSAVYLCASSSDREGPWDYSYNSPLHFGNGTRLTVT.

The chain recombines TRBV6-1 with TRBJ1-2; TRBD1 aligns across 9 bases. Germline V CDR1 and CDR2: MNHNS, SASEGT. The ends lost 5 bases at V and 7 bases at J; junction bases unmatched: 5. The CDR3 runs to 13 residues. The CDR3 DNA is TGTGCCAGCAGTCAGGACAGGGGTACTGGCTACACCTTC. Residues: CASSQDRGTGYTF.

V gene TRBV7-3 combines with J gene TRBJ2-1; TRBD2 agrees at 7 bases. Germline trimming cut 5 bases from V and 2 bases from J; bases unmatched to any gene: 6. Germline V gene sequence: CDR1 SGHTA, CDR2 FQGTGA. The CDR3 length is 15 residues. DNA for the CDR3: TGTGCCAGCAGCGTGGGGCGGGGGACCTACAATGAGCAGTTCTTC. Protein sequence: CASSVGRGTYNEQFF. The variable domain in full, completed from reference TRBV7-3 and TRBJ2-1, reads GAGVSQTPSNKVTEKGKYVELRCDPISGHTALYWYRQSLGQGPEFLIYFQGTGAADDSGLPNDRFFAVRPEGSVSTLKIQRTERGDSAVYLCASSVGRGTYNEQFFGPGTRLTVL.

This chain's CDR3 is CASSGGAGGRYEQYF. In nucleotides, the CDR3 is TGTGCCAGCAGCGGTGGCGCGGGGGGGCGATACGAGCAGTACTTC. The chain joins TRBV5-4 to TRBJ2-7; 9 bases fit TRBD2. This CDR3 spans 15 amino acids. With 4 bases clipped from V and 4 bases from J, the junction kept 9 bases outside the gene matches. Germline V CDR1 and CDR2: SGHNT, YYREEE (reference sequence).

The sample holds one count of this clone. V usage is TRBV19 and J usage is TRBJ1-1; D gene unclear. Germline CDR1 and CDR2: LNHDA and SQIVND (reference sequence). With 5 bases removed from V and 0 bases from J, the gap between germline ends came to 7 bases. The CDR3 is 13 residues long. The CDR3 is CASSQRLNTEAFF. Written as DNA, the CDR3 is TGTGCCAGTAGTCAGAGGTTGAACACTGAAGCTTTCTTT.

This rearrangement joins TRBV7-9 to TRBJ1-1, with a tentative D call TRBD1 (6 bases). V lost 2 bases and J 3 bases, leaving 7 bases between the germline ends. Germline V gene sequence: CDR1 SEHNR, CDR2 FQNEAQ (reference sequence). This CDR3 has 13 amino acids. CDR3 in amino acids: CASSLNRDTEAFF. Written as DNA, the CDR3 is TGTGCCAGCAGCTTAAACAGGGACACTGAAGCTTTCTTT.

As DNA, the CDR3 is TGTGCCAGCAGCGGAATCCGTAGACAGGGTAGCAATCAGCCCCAGCATTTT. The encoded protein is CASSGIRRQGSNQPQHF. The chain couples TRBV7-8 to TRBJ1-5, with TRBD1 identical over 7 bases. Losses at the gene ends were 5 bases for V and 0 bases for J; bases not matched to a gene: 10. Per germline, CDR1 SGHVS and CDR2 FQNEAQ. This CDR3 spans 17 amino acids.

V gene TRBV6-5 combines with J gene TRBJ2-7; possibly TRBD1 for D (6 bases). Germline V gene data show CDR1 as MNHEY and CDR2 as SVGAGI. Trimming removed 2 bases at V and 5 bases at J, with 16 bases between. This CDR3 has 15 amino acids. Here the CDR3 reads CASSYLGQGINEQYF. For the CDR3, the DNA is TGTGCCAGCAGTTACCTAGGCCAGGGGATAAACGAGCAGTACTTC.